This is a list of T cell receptor beta chains from one sample in a study of a mutant IDH1 vaccine in newly diagnosed glioma. Which antigens these TCRs recognize remains unknown. Generated by immunoSEQ multiplex PCR, the TCRdb table keeps only in-frame clones and is missing some. The profile covers 38,000 or so clones, with about 80% appearing a single time and around 16% taken by the ten largest. Sequenced material: peripheral blood mononuclear cells (PBMCs), taken from a glioma patient whose treatment included an IDH1 peptide vaccine. These TCRs come from a woman in her 30s with glioma. Some clones in this sample may be carry-over from other donors' samples. Each CDR3 is given with its conserved first and last residue. D genes are given only for firm matches. Part of the rows lack a size; the others show once, few, many or a class for expanded clones.

v_call: TRBV6-6
d_call: NA
clone_size: NA
j_call: TRBJ2-2
cdr3_nt: TGTGCCAGCAGTTACTCGGCAGGGGCGCGGACCGGGGAGCTGTTTTTT
cdr3_aa: CASSYSAGARTGELFF

v_call: TRBV6-5
d_call: TRBD1
clone_size: NA
j_call: TRBJ1-2
cdr3_nt: TGTGCCAGCAGTTACTCGGGACAGGGTCGCTTCGGTGGCTACACCTTC
cdr3_aa: CASSYSGQGRFGGYTF

v_call: TRBV25-1
d_call: TRBD1
clone_size: once
j_call: TRBJ2-7
cdr3_nt: TGTGCCAGCCGGGACAGGGGTACTTACGAGCAGTACTTC
cdr3_aa: CASRDRGTYEQYF

v_call: TRBV13
d_call: TRBD2
clone_size: NA
j_call: TRBJ2-1
cdr3_nt: TGTGCCAGCAGCCCGTGGGGAGGGAGGGCCGAGCAGTTCTTC
cdr3_aa: CASSPWGGRAEQFF

v_call: TRBV4-1
d_call: NA
clone_size: NA
j_call: TRBJ2-7
cdr3_nt: TGCGCCAGCAGCCAGGCACCAGGATCGACCTACGAGCAGTACTTC
cdr3_aa: CASSQAPGSTYEQYF

v_call: TRBV19
d_call: NA
clone_size: few
j_call: TRBJ1-5
cdr3_nt: TGTGCCAGTAGTACGACTGGGTATAGCAATCAGCCCCAGCATTTT
cdr3_aa: CASSTTGYSNQPQHF

v_call: TRBV4-2
d_call: NA
clone_size: NA
j_call: TRBJ2-3
cdr3_nt: TGTGCCAGCAGCCAAGAGAGGAGTTTGGGGCTTTTTCCCGGCACAGATACGCAGTATTTT
cdr3_aa: CASSQERSLGLFPGTDTQYF

v_call: TRBV5-1
d_call: NA
clone_size: NA
j_call: TRBJ2-2
cdr3_nt: TGCGCCAGCAGCTTGTCCGGGACCCAGTTACCCGGGGAGCTGTTTTTT
cdr3_aa: CASSLSGTQLPGELFF

v_call: TRBV19
d_call: TRBD2
clone_size: NA
j_call: TRBJ2-1
cdr3_nt: TGTGCCAGTATTTCTAGCGGGAAATCCTACAATGAGCAGTTCTTC
cdr3_aa: CASISSGKSYNEQFF

v_call: TRBV7-2
d_call: NA
clone_size: NA
j_call: TRBJ1-5
cdr3_nt: TGTGCCAGCAGCTTAGCTGGCAGGGTCCTTAGTCAGCCCCAGCATTTT
cdr3_aa: CASSLAGRVLSQPQHF

v_call: TRBV10-3
d_call: NA
clone_size: NA
j_call: TRBJ2-7
cdr3_nt: TGTGCCATCAGTCTTGAGGTCCGGGGCTACGAGCAGTACTTC
cdr3_aa: CAISLEVRGYEQYF

v_call: TRBV2
d_call: NA
clone_size: NA
j_call: TRBJ2-3
cdr3_nt: TGTGCCAGCAGTCCAAGAGCGGTTGGGGGTACGCAGTATTTT
cdr3_aa: CASSPRAVGGTQYF

v_call: TRBV6-5
d_call: TRBD1
clone_size: NA
j_call: TRBJ1-5
cdr3_nt: TGTGCCAGCAGTCTGGACAGGCGACAAAATCAGCCCCAGCATTTT
cdr3_aa: CASSLDRRQNQPQHF

v_call: TRBV7-2
d_call: NA
clone_size: NA
j_call: TRBJ2-2
cdr3_nt: TGTGCCAGCAGCTTAAAGGACAGATGGAGAAACACCGGGGAGCTGTTTTTT
cdr3_aa: CASSLKDRWRNTGELFF

v_call: TRBV5-4
d_call: TRBD2
clone_size: NA
j_call: TRBJ2-2
cdr3_nt: TGTGCCAGCAGCTCTCCCTCAGCCGGGACTACCACCGGGGAGCTGTTTTTT
cdr3_aa: CASSSPSAGTTTGELFF